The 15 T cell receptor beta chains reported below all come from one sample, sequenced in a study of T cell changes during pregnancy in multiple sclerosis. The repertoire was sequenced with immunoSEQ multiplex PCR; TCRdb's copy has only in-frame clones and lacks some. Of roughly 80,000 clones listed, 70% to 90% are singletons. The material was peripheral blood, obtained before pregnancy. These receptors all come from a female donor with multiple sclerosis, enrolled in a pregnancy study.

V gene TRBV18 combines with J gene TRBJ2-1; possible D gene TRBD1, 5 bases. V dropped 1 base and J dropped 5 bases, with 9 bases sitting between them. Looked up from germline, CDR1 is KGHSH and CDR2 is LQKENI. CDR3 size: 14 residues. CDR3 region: CASSPLAQDNEQFF. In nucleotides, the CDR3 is TGTGCCAGCTCACCACTGGCACAGGACAATGAGCAGTTCTTC.

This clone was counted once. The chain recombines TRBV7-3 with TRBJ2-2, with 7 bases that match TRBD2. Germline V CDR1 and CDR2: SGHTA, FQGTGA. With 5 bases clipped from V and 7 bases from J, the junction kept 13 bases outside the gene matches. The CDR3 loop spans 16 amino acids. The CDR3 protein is CASSTNPRGVGGELFF. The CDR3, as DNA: TGTGCCAGCAGCACCAACCCTCGGGGGGTGGGCGGGGAGCTGTTTTTT.

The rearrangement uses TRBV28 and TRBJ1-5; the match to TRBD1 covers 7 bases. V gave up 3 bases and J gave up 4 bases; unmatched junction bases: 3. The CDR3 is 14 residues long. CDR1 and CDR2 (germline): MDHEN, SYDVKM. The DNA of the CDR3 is TGTGCCAGCAGTTTCGACAGGGATAATCAGCCCCAGCATTTT. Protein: CASSFDRDNQPQHF.

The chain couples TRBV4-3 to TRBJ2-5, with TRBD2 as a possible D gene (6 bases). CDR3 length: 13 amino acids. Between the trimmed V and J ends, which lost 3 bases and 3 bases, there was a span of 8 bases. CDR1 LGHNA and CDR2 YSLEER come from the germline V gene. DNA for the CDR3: TGCGCCAGCAGCCACGGGAGAGAAGAGACCCAGTACTTC. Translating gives CASSHGREETQYF.

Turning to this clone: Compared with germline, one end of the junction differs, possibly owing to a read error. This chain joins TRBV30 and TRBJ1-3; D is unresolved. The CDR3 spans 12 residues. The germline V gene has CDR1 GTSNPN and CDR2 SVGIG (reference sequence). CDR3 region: CAWGTLQAVRNF. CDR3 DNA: TGTGCCTGGGGTACCCTTCAGGCAGTTAGGAATTTT.

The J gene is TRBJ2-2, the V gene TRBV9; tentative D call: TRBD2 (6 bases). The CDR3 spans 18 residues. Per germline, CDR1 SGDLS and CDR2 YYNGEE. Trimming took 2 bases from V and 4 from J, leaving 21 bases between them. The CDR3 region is CASSVGTGGASSTGELFF. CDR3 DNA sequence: TGTGCCAGCAGCGTGGGGACCGGGGGAGCTTCGAGCACCGGGGAGCTGTTTTTT.

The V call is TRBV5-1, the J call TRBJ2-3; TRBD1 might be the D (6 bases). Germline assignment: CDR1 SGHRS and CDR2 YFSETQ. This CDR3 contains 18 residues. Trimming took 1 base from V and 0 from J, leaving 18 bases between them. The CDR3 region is CASSLQPGVEGSTDTQYF. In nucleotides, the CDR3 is TGCGCCAGCAGCTTGCAGCCAGGGGTGGAAGGAAGCACAGATACGCAGTATTTT.

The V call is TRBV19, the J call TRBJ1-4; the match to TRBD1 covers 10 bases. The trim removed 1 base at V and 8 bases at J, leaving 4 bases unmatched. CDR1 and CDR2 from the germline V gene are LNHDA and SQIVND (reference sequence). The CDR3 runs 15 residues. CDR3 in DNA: TGTGCCAGTAGTATAGGGGACAGGGGCCGCGAAAAACTGTTTTTT. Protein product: CASSIGDRGREKLFF.

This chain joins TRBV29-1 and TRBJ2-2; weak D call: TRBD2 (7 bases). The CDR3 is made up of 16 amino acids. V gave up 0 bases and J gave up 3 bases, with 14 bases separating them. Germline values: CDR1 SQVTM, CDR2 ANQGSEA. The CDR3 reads CSVEDLGGGYTGELFF. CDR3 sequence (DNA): TGCAGCGTTGAAGATCTAGGGGGGGGGTACACCGGGGAGCTGTTTTTT.

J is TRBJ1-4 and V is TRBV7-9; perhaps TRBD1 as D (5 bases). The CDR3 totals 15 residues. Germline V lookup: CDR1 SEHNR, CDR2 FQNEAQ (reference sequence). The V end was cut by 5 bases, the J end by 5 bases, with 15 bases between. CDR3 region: CASSDRQPPNEKLFF. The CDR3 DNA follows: TGTGCCAGCAGCGACAGACAACCTCCGAATGAAAAACTGTTTTTT.

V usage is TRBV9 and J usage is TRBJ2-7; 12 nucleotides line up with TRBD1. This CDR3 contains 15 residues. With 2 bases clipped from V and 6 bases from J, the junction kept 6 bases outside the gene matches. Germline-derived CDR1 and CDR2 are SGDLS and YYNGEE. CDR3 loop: CASSVWDRGLGEQYF. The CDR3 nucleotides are TGTGCCAGCAGCGTGTGGGACAGGGGGCTTGGCGAGCAGTACTTC.

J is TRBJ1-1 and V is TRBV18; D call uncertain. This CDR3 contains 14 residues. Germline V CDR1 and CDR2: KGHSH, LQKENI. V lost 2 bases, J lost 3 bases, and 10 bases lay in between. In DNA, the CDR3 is TGTGCCAGCTCACCAGAGGGAGGGTACACTGAAGCTTTCTTT. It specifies CASSPEGGYTEAFF.

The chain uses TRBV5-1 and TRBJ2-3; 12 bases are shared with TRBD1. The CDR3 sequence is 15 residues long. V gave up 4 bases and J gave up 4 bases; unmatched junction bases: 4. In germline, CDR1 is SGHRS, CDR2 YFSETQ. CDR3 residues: CASSGGTGGADTQYF. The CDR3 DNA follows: TGCGCCAGCAGCGGAGGGACAGGGGGCGCAGATACGCAGTATTTT.

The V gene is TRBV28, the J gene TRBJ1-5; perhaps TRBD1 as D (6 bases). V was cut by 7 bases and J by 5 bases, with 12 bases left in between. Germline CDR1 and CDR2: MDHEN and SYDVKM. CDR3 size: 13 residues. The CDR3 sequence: CASKQGLHQPQHF. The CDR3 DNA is TGTGCCAGCAAACAGGGCTTGCATCAGCCCCAGCATTTT.

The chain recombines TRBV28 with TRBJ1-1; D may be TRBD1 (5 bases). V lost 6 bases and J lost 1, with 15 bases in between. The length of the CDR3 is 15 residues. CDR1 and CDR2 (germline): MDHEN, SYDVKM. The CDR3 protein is CASSPLGDSNTEAFF. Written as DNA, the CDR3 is TGTGCCAGCAGCCCACTCGGGGACTCGAACACTGAAGCTTTCTTT.